A selection of T cell receptor beta chains follows, all from one sample in a study of CD8 T cells in Susac syndrome. TCRdb itself ran the immunoSEQ multiplex PCR reads through MiXCR, one entry per CDR3 protein. The sample records 100,000 to 150,000 distinct CDR3 sequences, approximately 93% being singletons. Material: CD8+ T cells from PBMCs. The source of these receptors is a human donor with multiple sclerosis. Each CDR3 is given with its conserved first and last residue. D genes are given only for firm matches. Rows may omit the clone size; those that give it use once, few, many or a size class.

V	J	size	D	CDR3	DNA
TRBV6-1	TRBJ2-1	-	-	CASSEGAGRYNEQFF	TGTGCCAGCAGTGAAGGTGCGGGGAGGTACAATGAGCAGTTCTTC
TRBV28	TRBJ2-7	-	-	CASSPRGANEQYF	TGTGCCAGCAGCCCTCGGGGGGCAAACGAGCAGTACTTC
TRBV5-1	TRBJ2-7	-	TRBD1	CASSPRPGQGAYEQYF	TGCGCCAGCAGCCCGCGACCGGGACAGGGGGCCTACGAGCAGTACTTC
TRBV7-9	TRBJ1-2	-	TRBD1	CASSLTGTGPSGYGYTF	TGTGCCAGCAGCTTAACCGGGACAGGGCCCTCAGGCTATGGCTACACCTTC
TRBV28	TRBJ1-6	-	TRBD1	CASSFRQGGSPLHF	TGTGCCAGCAGTTTTCGACAGGGTGGGTCACCCCTCCACTTT
TRBV12-3/TRBV12-4	TRBJ2-1	-	-	CASSFSDGFYNEQFF	TGTGCCAGCAGTTTTTCAGATGGGTTTTACAATGAGCAGTTCTTC
TRBV10-3	TRBJ2-1	-	-	CAISAVRVDEQFF	TGTGCCATCAGCGCCGTCAGGGTTGATGAGCAGTTCTTC
TRBV5-6	TRBJ2-3	once	-	CASSFYQEEYTDTQYF	TGTGCCAGCAGCTTCTATCAGGAAGAGTACACAGATACGCAGTATTTT
TRBV9	TRBJ2-6	-	-	CASGERPSGANVLTF	TGTGCCAGCGGTGAGCGCCCCTCTGGGGCCAACGTCCTGACTTTC
TRBV6-5	TRBJ2-1	-	-	CASSYFMNHTSDNEQFF	TGTGCCAGCAGTTACTTCATGAACCACACTTCCGACAATGAGCAGTTCTTC
TRBV27	TRBJ2-3	-	-	CASSLVFTDTQYF	TGTGCCAGCAGTTTAGTCTTCACAGATACGCAGTATTTT
TRBV9	TRBJ2-1	-	-	CASRGTDNEQFF	TGTGCCAGCCGTGGGACGGACAATGAGCAGTTCTTC
TRBV4-1	TRBJ1-5	-	-	CASSQEEGTNQPQHF	TGCGCCAGCAGCCAAGAGGAAGGGACCAATCAGCCCCAGCATTTT
TRBV7-2	TRBJ2-3	once	-	CASSLPGRSTDTQYF	TGTGCCAGCAGCTTACCGGGCAGGAGCACAGATACGCAGTATTTT
TRBV14	TRBJ1-1	-	-	CASSQVSPWNTEAFF	TGTGCCAGCAGCCAAGTTAGTCCCTGGAACACTGAAGCTTTCTTT
TRBV2	TRBJ2-1	-	-	CASSLLDNEQFF	TGTGCCAGCAGCCTACTGGACAATGAGCAGTTCTTC
TRBV5-4	TRBJ1-1	-	-	CASSSHATGNTEAFF	TGTGCCAGCAGCTCCCACGCCACAGGGAACACTGAAGCTTTCTTT
TRBV6-5	TRBJ1-1	-	-	CASSGNVHTEAFF	TGTGCCAGCAGTGGTAATGTGCACACTGAAGCTTTCTTT
TRBV29-1	TRBJ1-1	-	-	CSVWGGEGGNRYGTEAFF	TGCAGCGTCTGGGGTGGGGAGGGTGGCAATCGGTACGGCACTGAAGCTTTCTTT
TRBV20-1	TRBJ1-1	once	TRBD1	CSATPDRAYTEAFF	TGCAGTGCGACTCCCGACAGGGCCTACACTGAAGCTTTCTTT
TRBV7-6	TRBJ2-7	-	-	CASSSTRRSYEQYF	TGTGCCAGCAGCTCCACTCGACGGTCCTACGAGCAGTACTTC
TRBV7-9	TRBJ2-4	-	-	CASSATDSLAKNIQYF	TGTGCCAGCAGCGCAACAGACAGCTTAGCCAAAAACATTCAGTACTTC
TRBV20-1	TRBJ2-1	-	-	CSAREERTSYNEQFF	TGCAGTGCTAGAGAAGAGCGGACTTCCTACAATGAGCAGTTCTTC
TRBV6-2/TRBV6-3	TRBJ2-2	-	TRBD2	CASRKGLAGGQDTGELFF	TGTGCCAGCAGAAAGGGACTAGCGGGGGGGCAAGACACCGGGGAGCTGTTTTTT
TRBV7-9	TRBJ2-3	-	-	CASKSRPGGRRTDTQYF	TGTGCCAGCAAGTCGAGACCCGGTGGCCGAAGGACAGATACGCAGTATTTT
TRBV12-5	TRBJ2-7	-	TRBD1	CASGLQLTGPEQYF	TGTGCTAGTGGTTTGCAACTGACAGGGCCCGAGCAGTACTTC
TRBV5-1	TRBJ2-2	-	-	CASSLVGRNTGELFF	TGCGCCAGCAGCTTGGTAGGTCGGAACACCGGGGAGCTGTTTTTT
TRBV28	TRBJ1-2	-	-	CASRLRGRNGYTF	TGTGCTTCACGACTTAGAGGCCGAAATGGCTACACCTTC
TRBV5-4	TRBJ2-1	-	TRBD1	CASSLSGTGGEQFF	TGTGCCAGCAGCTTATCCGGGACAGGCGGTGAGCAGTTCTTC
TRBV10-3	TRBJ2-3	-	-	CAISGAAEEDTDTQYF	TGTGCCATCAGTGGCGCGGCGGAAGAGGACACAGATACGCAGTATTTT
TRBV9	TRBJ2-1	once	-	CASSPEGDYRSYNEQFF	TGTGCCAGCAGCCCCGAAGGTGACTACCGCTCCTACAATGAGCAGTTCTTC
TRBV10-3	TRBJ2-6	-	-	CAISDGGFEGANVLTF	TGTGCCATCAGTGATGGCGGCTTTGAAGGGGCCAACGTCCTGACTTTC
TRBV10-3	TRBJ1-3	-	-	CAIGDTNSGNTIYF	TGTGCCATCGGGGACACAAACTCTGGAAACACCATATATTTT